Listed below are T cell receptor beta chains from one sample, sequenced in a study of blood T cell repertoires in COVID-19. Clones were sequenced by immunoSEQ multiplex PCR, and TCRdb holds only the in-frame ones, with some missing. The table lists 150,000 to 180,000 clones, around 83% of them singletons, with around 10% in the top ten. Material: peripheral blood. These receptors all stem from a woman between 55 and 75 years old with COVID-19, enrolled during active disease. The CDR3 runs from the conserved cysteine through the conserved F or W.

v_call: TRBV10-3; j_call: TRBJ2-2; cdr3_aa: CAISESEGANTGELFF
v_call: TRBV20-1; j_call: TRBJ2-1; cdr3_aa: CSASGLSFFNEQFF
v_call: TRBV5-1; j_call: TRBJ2-2; cdr3_aa: CASSLVAGGTNTGELFF
v_call: TRBV7-9; j_call: TRBJ1-4; cdr3_aa: CASRSLGKLFF
v_call: TRBV6-2/TRBV6-3; j_call: TRBJ1-1; cdr3_aa: CASSQKGARGTEAFF
v_call: TRBV10-3; j_call: TRBJ1-1; cdr3_aa: CAISDEQNTEAFF
v_call: TRBV6-7; j_call: TRBJ2-1; cdr3_aa: CASTGKTSENNEQFF
v_call: TRBV11-1; j_call: TRBJ2-7; cdr3_aa: CASSRAEGWSYEQYF
v_call: TRBV27; j_call: TRBJ2-2; cdr3_aa: CASSLAGLFGGVGELFF
v_call: TRBV5-1; j_call: TRBJ2-3; cdr3_aa: CASSREAEDTQYF
v_call: TRBV9; j_call: TRBJ1-5; cdr3_aa: CASSQTASQPQHF
v_call: TRBV11-3; j_call: TRBJ2-1; cdr3_aa: CASSPGTSGGASQFF
v_call: TRBV24-1; j_call: TRBJ2-1; cdr3_aa: CATSDGQGPYNEQFF
v_call: TRBV27; j_call: TRBJ2-7; cdr3_aa: CASSLAGTGREQYF
v_call: TRBV5-1; j_call: TRBJ1-1; cdr3_aa: CASKVSPGPEAFF
v_call: TRBV24-1; j_call: TRBJ1-2; cdr3_aa: CATSPGTLGYTF
v_call: TRBV5-4; j_call: TRBJ1-4; cdr3_aa: CASSLGQGRANEKLFF
v_call: TRBV12-3/TRBV12-4; j_call: TRBJ1-5; cdr3_aa: CASSLKGQGLPHF
v_call: TRBV19; j_call: TRBJ2-1; cdr3_aa: CASSPRRTGGGYNEQFF
v_call: TRBV7-8; j_call: TRBJ2-7; cdr3_aa: CASSLEGGKYEQYF
v_call: TRBV27; j_call: TRBJ2-7; cdr3_aa: CATSGSGSREQYF
v_call: TRBV5-4; j_call: TRBJ2-7; cdr3_aa: CASSPPLEQYF
v_call: TRBV3-1/TRBV3-2; j_call: TRBJ2-1; cdr3_aa: CASSPGTSGSRYNEQFF
v_call: TRBV18; j_call: TRBJ2-5; cdr3_aa: CASSPRRSGETQYF
v_call: TRBV6-1; j_call: TRBJ1-6; cdr3_aa: CASSEYSSGQINSPLHF
v_call: TRBV2; j_call: TRBJ1-1; cdr3_aa: CAIRRMDTEAFF
v_call: TRBV3-1/TRBV3-2; j_call: TRBJ1-6; cdr3_aa: CASSQVPARGSSYNSPLHF
v_call: TRBV6-5; j_call: TRBJ2-3; cdr3_aa: CASTLSGVPQAQYF